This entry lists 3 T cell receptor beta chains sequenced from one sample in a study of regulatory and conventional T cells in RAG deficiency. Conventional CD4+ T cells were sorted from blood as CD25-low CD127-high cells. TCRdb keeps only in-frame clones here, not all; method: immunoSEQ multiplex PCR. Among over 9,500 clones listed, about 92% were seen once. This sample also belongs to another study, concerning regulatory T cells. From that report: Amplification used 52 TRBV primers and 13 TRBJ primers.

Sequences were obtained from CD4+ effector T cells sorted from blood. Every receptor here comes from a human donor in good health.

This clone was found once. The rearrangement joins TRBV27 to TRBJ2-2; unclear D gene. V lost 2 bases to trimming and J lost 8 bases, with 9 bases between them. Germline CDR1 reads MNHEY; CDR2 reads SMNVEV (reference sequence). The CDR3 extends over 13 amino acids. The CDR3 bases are TGTGCCAGCAGTTTACGGAAACAGGGGGAGCTGTTTTTT. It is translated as CASSLRKQGELFF.

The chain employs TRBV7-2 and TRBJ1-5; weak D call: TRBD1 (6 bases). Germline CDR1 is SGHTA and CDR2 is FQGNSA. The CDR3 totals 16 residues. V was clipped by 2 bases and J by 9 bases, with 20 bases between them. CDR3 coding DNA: TGTGCCAGCAGCTTACCTGGGGGGGCGAAAGTTTTGCCCCAGCATTTT. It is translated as CASSLPGGAKVLPQHF.

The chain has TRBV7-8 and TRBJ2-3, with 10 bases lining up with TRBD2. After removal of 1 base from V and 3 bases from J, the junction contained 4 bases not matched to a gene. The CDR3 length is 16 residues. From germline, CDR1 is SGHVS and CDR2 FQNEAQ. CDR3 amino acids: CASSLVSGGATDTQYF. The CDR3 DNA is TGTGCCAGCAGCTTAGTGAGCGGGGGGGCGACAGATACGCAGTATTTT.